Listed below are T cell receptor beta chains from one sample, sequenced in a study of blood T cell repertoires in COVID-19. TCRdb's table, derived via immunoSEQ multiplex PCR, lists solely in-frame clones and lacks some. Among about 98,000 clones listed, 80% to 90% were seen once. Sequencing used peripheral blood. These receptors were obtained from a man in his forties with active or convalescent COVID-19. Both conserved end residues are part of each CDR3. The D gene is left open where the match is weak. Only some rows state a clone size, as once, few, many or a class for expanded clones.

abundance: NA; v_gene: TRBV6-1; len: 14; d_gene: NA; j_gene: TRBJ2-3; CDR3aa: CASSEDRPTDTQYF; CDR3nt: TGTGCCAGCAGTGAGGACAGACCCACAGATACGCAGTATTTT
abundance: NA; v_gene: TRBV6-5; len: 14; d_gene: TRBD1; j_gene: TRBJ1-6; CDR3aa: CASRIQGPYSPLHF; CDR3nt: TGTGCCAGCAGAATACAGGGGCCTTATTCACCCCTCCACTTT
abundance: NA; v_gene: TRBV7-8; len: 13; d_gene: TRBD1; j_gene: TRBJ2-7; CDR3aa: CASSLDRGYEQYF; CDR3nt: TGTGCCAGCAGCTTGGACAGGGGGTACGAGCAGTACTTC
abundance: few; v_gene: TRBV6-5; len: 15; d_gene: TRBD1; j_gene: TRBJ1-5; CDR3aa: CASSRGGPGVQPQHF; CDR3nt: TGTGCCAGCAGTAGAGGGGGCCCGGGGGTTCAGCCCCAGCATTTT
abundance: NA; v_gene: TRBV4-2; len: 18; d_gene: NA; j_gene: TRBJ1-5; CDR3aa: CASSQDAIRGISNQPQHF; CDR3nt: TGTGCCAGCAGCCAAGATGCCATAAGGGGAATAAGCAATCAGCCCCAGCATTTT
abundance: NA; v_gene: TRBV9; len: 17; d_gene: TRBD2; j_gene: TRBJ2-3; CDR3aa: CASSVEGGGASTDTQYF; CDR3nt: TGTGCCAGCAGCGTAGAAGGCGGGGGAGCTAGCACAGATACGCAGTATTTT
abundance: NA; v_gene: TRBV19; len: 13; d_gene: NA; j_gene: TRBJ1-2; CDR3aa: CASSNLGTYGYTF; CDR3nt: TGTGCCAGTAGTAACCTCGGGACATACGGCTACACCTTC
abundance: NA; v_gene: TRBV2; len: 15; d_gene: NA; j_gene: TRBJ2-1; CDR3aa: CASGDDSLGYNEQFF; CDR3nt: TGTGCCAGCGGAGACGATTCACTAGGCTACAATGAGCAGTTCTTC
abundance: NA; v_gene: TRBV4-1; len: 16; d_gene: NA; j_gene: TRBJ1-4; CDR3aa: CASSQDFRGPNEKLFF; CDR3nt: TGCGCCAGCAGCCAAGATTTCAGGGGACCAAATGAAAAACTGTTTTTT
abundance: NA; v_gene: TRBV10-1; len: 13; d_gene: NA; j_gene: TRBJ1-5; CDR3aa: CASSNGGNQPQHF; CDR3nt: TGCGCCAGCAGTAATGGAGGAAATCAGCCCCAGCATTTT
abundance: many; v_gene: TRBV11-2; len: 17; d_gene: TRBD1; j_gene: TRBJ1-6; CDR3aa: CASSLHPRQGLVSPLHF; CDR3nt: TGTGCCAGCAGCTTACACCCCAGACAGGGACTAGTTTCACCCCTCCACTTT
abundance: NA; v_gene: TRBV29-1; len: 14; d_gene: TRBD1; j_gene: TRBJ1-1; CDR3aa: CSVVGQGMNTEAFF; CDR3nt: TGCAGCGTTGTAGGACAGGGGATGAACACTGAAGCTTTCTTT
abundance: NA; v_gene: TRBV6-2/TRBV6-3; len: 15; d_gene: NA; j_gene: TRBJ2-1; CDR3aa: CASSYFGQRDNEQFF; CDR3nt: TGTGCCAGCAGTTACTTCGGACAACGGGACAATGAGCAGTTCTTC
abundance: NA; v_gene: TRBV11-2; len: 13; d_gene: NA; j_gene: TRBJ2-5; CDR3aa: CASSFGTQETQYF; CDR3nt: TGTGCCAGCAGCTTCGGGACTCAGGAGACCCAGTACTTC
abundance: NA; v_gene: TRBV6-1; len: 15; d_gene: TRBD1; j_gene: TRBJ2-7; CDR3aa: CASSEPGQKTYEQYF; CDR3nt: TGTGCCAGCAGTGAACCGGGACAGAAGACCTACGAGCAGTACTTC
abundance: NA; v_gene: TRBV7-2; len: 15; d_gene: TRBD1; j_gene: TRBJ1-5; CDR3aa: CASSFDRGGNQPQHF; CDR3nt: TGTGCCAGCAGCTTCGACAGGGGAGGCAATCAGCCCCAGCATTTT
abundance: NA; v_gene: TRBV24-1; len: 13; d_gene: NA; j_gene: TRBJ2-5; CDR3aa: CATGGREGETQYF; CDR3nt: TGTGCCACCGGGGGCAGGGAGGGAGAGACCCAGTACTTC
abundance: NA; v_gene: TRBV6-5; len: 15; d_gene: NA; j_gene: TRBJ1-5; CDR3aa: CASSSQGLDNQPQHF; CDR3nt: TGTGCCAGCAGCTCACAGGGTCTGGACAATCAGCCCCAGCATTTT
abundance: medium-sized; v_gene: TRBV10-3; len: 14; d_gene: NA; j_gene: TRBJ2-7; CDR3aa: CASIEQGNRYEQYF; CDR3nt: TGTGCCAGCATCGAGCAGGGTAACCGCTACGAGCAGTACTTC
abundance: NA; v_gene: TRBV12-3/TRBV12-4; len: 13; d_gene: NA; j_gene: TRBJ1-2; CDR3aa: CASSSGQSYGYTF; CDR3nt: TGTGCCAGCAGTTCAGGACAGAGCTATGGCTACACCTTC
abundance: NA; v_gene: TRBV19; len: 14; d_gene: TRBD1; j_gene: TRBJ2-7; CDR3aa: CASSMGQGSEEQYF; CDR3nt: TGTGCCAGTAGTATGGGACAGGGGTCGGAGGAGCAGTACTTC
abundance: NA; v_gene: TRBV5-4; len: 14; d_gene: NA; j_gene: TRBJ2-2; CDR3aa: CASSLAQNTGELFF; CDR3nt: TGTGCCAGCAGCTTGGCCCAGAACACCGGGGAGCTGTTTTTT
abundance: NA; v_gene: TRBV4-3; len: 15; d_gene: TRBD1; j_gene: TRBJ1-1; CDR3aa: CASSRGGTGNTEAFF; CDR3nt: TGCGCCAGCAGCCGAGGGGGGACAGGGAACACTGAAGCTTTCTTT
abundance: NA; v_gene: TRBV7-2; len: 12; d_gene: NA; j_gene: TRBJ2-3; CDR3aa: CASSPGRDTQYF; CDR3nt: TGTGCCAGCAGCCCGGGGAGGGATACGCAGTATTTT